A selection of T cell receptor beta chains follows, all from one sample in a study of T cell responses to AZD1222 COVID-19 vaccine. Assay: immunoSEQ multiplex PCR; the TCRdb copy retains only in-frame clones and omits some. The profile covers 180,000 or so clones, with 90% to 95% appearing a single time and roughly 1% taken by the ten largest. Sample: peripheral blood, taken 28 days after the second dose of the MenACWY control vaccine. These receptors all stem from an adult who received the MenACWY meningococcal vaccine as a control. CDR3s include the opening cysteine and the closing phenylalanine or tryptophan. Each record gives: V gene, clone size, D gene, J gene, CDR3 protein, CDR3 DNA. A D gene is named only where the DNA matches it firmly. A row's size may be missing; if present it is once, few, many or a size class.

v_gene: TRBV19
abundance: -
d_gene: -
j_gene: TRBJ2-5
CDR3aa: CASSHELGTQYF
CDR3nt: TGTGCCAGTAGTCACGAGCTGGGGACCCAGTACTTC

v_gene: TRBV30
abundance: -
d_gene: -
j_gene: TRBJ1-5
CDR3aa: CAWTRRSNQPQHF
CDR3nt: TGTGCCTGGACTAGACGTAGCAATCAGCCCCAGCATTTT

v_gene: TRBV7-2
abundance: once
d_gene: -
j_gene: TRBJ1-1
CDR3aa: CASSSSRVRTEAFF
CDR3nt: TGTGCCAGCAGCTCTTCGAGGGTTCGGACTGAAGCTTTCTTT

v_gene: TRBV2
abundance: -
d_gene: -
j_gene: TRBJ1-6
CDR3aa: CASSRQNNSPLHF
CDR3nt: TGTGCCAGCAGTCGACAGAATAATTCACCCCTCCACTTT

v_gene: TRBV19
abundance: -
d_gene: TRBD1
j_gene: TRBJ1-2
CDR3aa: CASIDRGMNYGYTF
CDR3nt: TGTGCCAGTATCGACAGGGGAATGAACTATGGCTACACCTTC

v_gene: TRBV15
abundance: -
d_gene: -
j_gene: TRBJ1-6
CDR3aa: CATSRDGYPNSPLHF
CDR3nt: TGTGCCACCAGCAGAGATGGATATCCGAATTCACCCCTCCACTTT

v_gene: TRBV4-2
abundance: -
d_gene: TRBD1
j_gene: TRBJ1-1
CDR3aa: CASSHRETGATEAFF
CDR3nt: TGTGCCAGCAGCCATCGAGAGACAGGGGCCACTGAAGCTTTCTTT

v_gene: TRBV12-5
abundance: -
d_gene: -
j_gene: TRBJ2-7
CDR3aa: CASGFSYEQYF
CDR3nt: TGTGCTAGTGGTTTCTCCTACGAGCAGTACTTC

v_gene: TRBV10-2
abundance: -
d_gene: -
j_gene: TRBJ2-1
CDR3aa: CASKEINEQFF
CDR3nt: TGCGCCAGCAAGGAGATCAACGAGCAGTTCTTC

v_gene: TRBV9
abundance: -
d_gene: -
j_gene: TRBJ1-4
CDR3aa: CASSVDPDEKLFF
CDR3nt: TGTGCCAGCAGCGTAGACCCCGATGAAAAACTGTTTTTT